The TCR beta chain described here comes from a study of T cells in Graves' hyperthyroidism and ophthalmopathy. This clonotype appeared once. Absence of ophthalmopathy progression within 18 months defined stable Graves' hyperthyroidism. Every diagnosis used clinical symptoms, serum thyroxine and TRAb, thyroid ultrasound and orbital computed tomography. Trimming removed 11 bases at V and 7 bases at J, with 8 bases between. The CDR3 extends over 9 amino acids. Germline V CDR1 and CDR2: ENHRY, SYGVKD. RNA transcripts were the template for amplifying TCR beta CDR3 regions. When the TCR CDR3 underwent first-round RT-PCR, the HTBI primer set was used. MiXCR was run by TCRdb on the multiplex PCR reads, yielding one entry per CDR3 protein. The sample includes a few hundred thousand distinct CDR3 sequences, about 43% of them seen just once.

The origin of this receptor is a woman between 18 and 29 years old with Graves' hyperthyroidism. The chain carries TRBV10-3 and TRBJ1-1; the D is unclear. Sequencing was done on a sample of peripheral blood or thyroid tissue (not recorded which). Here the CDR3 DNA reads TGTGCCGTTTATCTTGAAGCTTTCTTT. This encodes CAVYLEAFF.